This T cell receptor beta chain was captured in a study of T cell clonotyping in hematopoietic cell transplantation. Trimming removed 5 bases from V and 8 bases from J; junction bases left unmatched: 8. The CDR3 is 14 amino acids. Germline-derived CDR1 and CDR2 are SEHNR and FQNEAQ (reference sequence). Study-wide findings and caveats: Higher Inverse Simpson Index values in graft donor and pretransplant recipient predicted broader posttransplant TCR diversity.

The sample's time point: recipient sample about 28 days before transplant, after cytoreduction. Of note for this clone: Its antigen is not identified.

Data came from immunoSEQ multiplex PCR; TCRdb stores just in-frame clones and leaves some out. The data show tens of thousands of clones, over 85% seen once. This clonotype was sampled from a man in his forties or fifties with chronic myeloid leukemia. Some clones in this sample may be carry-over from other donors' samples. This sequence joins TRBV7-9 and TRBJ1-4; 7 positions agree with TRBD1. Sequencing used peripheral blood mononuclear cells, obtained before stem cell transplant. The DNA of the CDR3 is TGTGCCAGCAGCCAAACAGGGGATCGAGAAAAACTGTTTTTT. Amino acid sequence: CASSQTGDREKLFF.